The sample holds a few counts of the clone carrying this T cell receptor (beta chain). Its antigen is unknown. Study conclusions and caveats: Greatest tumor Treg TCR overlap was with tumor naive CD4+ cells.

The memory fraction was CD4+CD45RO+CD25- cells. Semi-nested PCR with Nested Universal Primer A followed constant-region reverse priming of full-length variable regions. TCRdb reprocessed the 5' RACE reads via MiXCR and lists one record per CDR3 protein. Of about 57,000 distinct CDR3 sequences in the sample, 25% to 30% were seen once. Trimming pared 6 bases from V and 6 bases from J, leaving 13 bases between. Germline CDR1 reads DFQATT; CDR2 reads SNEGSKA (reference sequence). The CDR3 runs to 12 residues. This clonotype was sampled from a female donor with breast cancer. The sequenced material came from tumor-infiltrating memory CD4+ T cells sorted from the breast tumor. Described subset: memory CD4+ T cells, CD4+CD45RO+CD25-. This sequence joins TRBV20-1 and TRBJ2-3; D uncertain. The CDR3 nucleotides are TGCAGTGCCCCCGGCTTGTTTGATACGCAGTATTTT. Protein: CSAPGLFDTQYF.